These 26 T cell receptor beta chains were all obtained from the same sample, sequenced in a study of blood T cell repertoires in COVID-19 (dated by TCRdb to about 2020). The library was generated by the immunoSEQ multiplex PCR assay. Entries here come from immuneACCESS through TCRdb and include only in-frame sequences with V and J called. Some clones fail to appear in such tables; in the studies checked, an unresolved V gene covers under half of the shortfall, and the cause of the remainder is unknown. This sample comprises 400,000 to 500,000 clones, 70% to 90% of them detected only once. The ten largest clones add up to 1.5% to 2% of the sample. The sequencing input was PBMCs or T cells enriched from blood (not recorded which). The receptors derive from a woman in her thirties or forties who had recovered from COVID-19.

The chain couples TRBV4-3 to TRBJ2-1, with D possibly TRBD2 on 5 matching bases. This CDR3 is built from 16 residues. From germline, CDR1 is LGHNA and CDR2 YSLEER. Trimming pared 2 bases from V and 2 bases from J, leaving 13 bases between. CDR3 amino acids: CASSQWRVPPYNEQFF. The CDR3 coding sequence is TGCGCCAGCAGCCAATGGCGGGTTCCCCCCTACAATGAGCAGTTCTTC.

The gene calls are TRBV6-4 and TRBJ1-2; tentative D call: TRBD1 (6 bases). Trimming stripped 2 bases from V and 4 bases from J, with 17 bases between. In germline, CDR1 is MRHNA, CDR2 SNTAGT. The CDR3 totals 16 residues. The CDR3 DNA reads as TGTGCCAGCAGTGACGGGAGGGACAACTTCCCCTATGGCTACACCTTC. Translated: CASSDGRDNFPYGYTF.

The chain links TRBV2 to TRBJ2-3; D may be TRBD2 (6 bases). Looked up from germline, CDR1 is SNHLY and CDR2 is FYNNEI. The CDR3 is 15 residues long. V shed 6 bases and J shed 6 bases, with 19 bases lying between them. CDR3 sequence (DNA): TGTGCCAGCAGACTGAGCGGGTACAAAGGGGATACGCAGTATTTT. It translates to CASRLSGYKGDTQYF.

V gene TRBV13 combines with J gene TRBJ2-5; D is unclear. The CDR3 has 13 residues. Trimming shortened V by 5 bases and J by 1 base, and 8 bases separated the two germline ends. Per germline, CDR1 PRHDT and CDR2 FYEKMQ (reference sequence). The CDR3 DNA sequence: TGTGCCAGCAGCCCCCGCGTCCAAGAGACCCAGTACTTC. As protein: CASSPRVQETQYF.

The chain employs TRBV6-2 or TRBV6-3 and TRBJ1-2; 9 bases match TRBD1. Germline loops: CDR1 MNHEY, CDR2 SVGEGT. V lost 5 bases to trimming and J lost 6 bases; unmatched junction nucleotides: 1. The CDR3 is 12 residues long. The CDR3 nucleotides read TGTGCCAGCAGTAGACAGGGGGATGGCTACACCTTC. Its protein is CASSRQGDGYTF.

This clone has only a few counts. This rearrangement joins TRBV14 to TRBJ1-2; D possibly corresponds to TRBD1 (5 bases). V was clipped by 1 base and J by 8 bases, with 14 bases between them. Per germline, CDR1 SGHDN and CDR2 FVKESK. This CDR3 is built from 14 residues. CDR3 nucleotides: TGTGCCAGCAGCCAAGTGGCAGGGTCTGGCGGCTACACCTTC. It translates to CASSQVAGSGGYTF. The full variable domain, with the rest looked up from reference TRBV14 and TRBJ1-2, is EAGVTQFPSHSVIEKGQTVTLRCDPISGHDNLYWYRRVMGKEIKFLLHFVKESKQDESGMPNNRFLAERTGGTYSTLKVQPAELEDSGVYFCASSQVAGSGGYTFGSGTRLTVV.

This rearrangement joins TRBV7-9 to TRBJ2-1, with TRBD1 identical over 7 bases. The CDR3 is 14 amino acids. V was clipped by 5 bases and J by 4 bases; unmatched bases: 5. Germline assignment: CDR1 SEHNR and CDR2 FQNEAQ (reference sequence). Here the CDR3 DNA reads TGTGCCAGCAGCACCGGGACAGAATACAATGAGCAGTTCTTC. It specifies CASSTGTEYNEQFF.

The gene calls are TRBV11-3 and TRBJ1-1; perhaps TRBD1 as D (6 bases). This CDR3 has 14 amino acids. Germline V CDR1 and CDR2: SGHNT, YENEEA. V was pared by 3 bases and J by 0 bases, with 8 bases between. CDR3 residues: CASSFSGVNTEAFF. For the CDR3, the DNA is TGTGCCAGCAGCTTCTCAGGGGTGAACACTGAAGCTTTCTTT. Using reference TRBV11-3 and TRBJ1-1 for the parts outside the CDR3, the full variable domain is EAGVVQSPRYKIIEKKQPVAFWCNPISGHNTLYWYLQNLGQGPELLIRYENEEAVDDSQLPKDRFSAERLKGVDSTLKIQPAELGDSAVYLCASSFSGVNTEAFFGQGTRLTVV.

The chain links TRBV5-1 to TRBJ2-1, with TRBD2 identical over 9 bases. Looked up from germline, CDR1 is SGHRS and CDR2 is YFSETQ. This CDR3 comprises 15 residues. V shed 4 bases, J shed 4 bases, and the junction held 6 bases outside the gene matches. The CDR3 DNA sequence: TGCGCCAGCAGCCCGCGGGGGGGAGGATACAATGAGCAGTTCTTC. This codes for CASSPRGGGYNEQFF.

The chain recombines TRBV5-6 with TRBJ2-7; D is unclear. Germline loops: CDR1 SGHDT, CDR2 YYEEEE. Trimming removed 0 bases at V and 3 bases at J, with 7 bases between. This CDR3 is 13 amino acids long. CDR3 in amino acids: CASSLDPIYEQYF. DNA of the CDR3: TGTGCCAGCAGCTTGGATCCTATCTACGAGCAGTACTTC.

The rearrangement links TRBV2 to TRBJ2-2, with TRBD2 identical over 7 bases. Germline assignment: CDR1 SNHLY and CDR2 FYNNEI. There are 13 residues in the CDR3. Losses at the gene ends were 8 bases for V and 6 bases for J; bases not matched to a gene: 6. CDR3 sequence reads: CASAGVSAGELFF. The DNA for the CDR3 is TGTGCCAGCGCGGGAGTATCGGCCGGGGAGCTGTTTTTT.

V is TRBV30 and J is TRBJ1-2; unclear D gene. The CDR3 contains 16 residues. Germline CDR1 is GTSNPN and CDR2 is SVGIG (reference sequence). V was clipped by 2 bases and J by 4 bases, with 20 bases between them. CDR3 sequence reads: CAWSPLGRQTLYGYTF. The CDR3, as DNA: TGTGCCTGGAGTCCCCTGGGCAGGCAGACCCTCTATGGCTACACCTTC.

The chain couples TRBV19 to TRBJ1-2; D ambiguous. The CDR3 has 15 amino acids. CDR1 is LNHDA, CDR2 SQIVND, per germline (reference sequence). Trimming cost V 2 bases and J 8 bases, with 18 bases left between them. In DNA form, the CDR3 reads TGTGCCAGTAGTATAACGAGGGTGTCGGTTTGGGGCTACACCTTC. As protein: CASSITRVSVWGYTF.

This clone has a handful of counts. The genes are TRBV7-2 and TRBJ1-5; D ambiguous. The CDR3 is 13 residues long. Germline V CDR1 and CDR2: SGHTA, FQGNSA. Trimming cost V 5 bases and J 5 bases, with 10 bases left between them. CDR3: CASSSSVDQPQHF. The CDR3 coding sequence is TGTGCCAGCAGCAGTTCGGTGGATCAGCCCCAGCATTTT.

The rearrangement joins TRBV6-5 to TRBJ1-2, with TRBD1 identical over 8 bases. Unmatched junction bases numbered 10, after V lost 1 base and J lost 6 bases. The V gene's germline CDR1 is MNHEY and CDR2 SVGAGI. This CDR3 is built from 16 residues. The CDR3 loop reads CASSYFGTGTIDGYTF. The CDR3 nucleotides read TGTGCCAGCAGTTACTTCGGGACAGGAACTATAGATGGCTACACCTTC.

The chain joins TRBV4-1 to TRBJ2-2, with 8 bases lining up with TRBD2. Per germline, CDR1 MGHRA and CDR2 YSYEKL. V lost 1 base to trimming and J lost 3 bases; unmatched junction nucleotides: 13. CDR3 length equals 19 residues. In nucleotides, the CDR3 is TGCGCCAGCAGCCAAGGATGGCGGGAGGCCAAACAGTACACCGGGGAGCTGTTTTTT. Amino acid sequence: CASSQGWREAKQYTGELFF.

The chain carries TRBV24-1 and TRBJ1-1; D perhaps matches TRBD1 (5 bases). The CDR3 sequence is 13 residues long. V shed 2 bases and J shed 11 bases, with 14 bases lying between them. Germline V gene sequence: CDR1 KGHDR, CDR2 SFDVKD. CDR3 coding DNA: TGTGCCACCAGTGATTCCGGGGGACGGATGGCTTTCTTT. Translation: CATSDSGGRMAFF.

The V call is TRBV19, the J call TRBJ1-1, with D unclear. Trimming left V 3 bases short and J 5 bases short, with 16 bases between. Germline CDR1 and CDR2: LNHDA and SQIVND (reference sequence). CDR3 length: 15 residues. The CDR3 DNA reads as TGTGCCAGTAGTATTTATAGCTCGGGGAGAACTGAAGCTTTCTTT. This translates into CASSIYSSGRTEAFF.

This chain uses TRBV6-2 or TRBV6-3 with TRBJ2-2; TRBD2 aligns across 10 bases. V lost 6 bases and J lost 5; bases outside the gene matches: 6. This CDR3 has 15 amino acids. Per the germline V gene, CDR1 is MNHEY and CDR2 is SVGEGT. CDR3 sequence: CASSPIAGGTGELFF. The CDR3 DNA reads as TGTGCCAGCAGCCCCATAGCGGGAGGAACCGGGGAGCTGTTTTTT.

V usage is TRBV3-1 (or the pseudogene TRBV3-2) and J usage is TRBJ1-1; tentatively, D is TRBD1 (5 bases). V was pared by 1 base and J by 11 bases, with 17 bases between. The CDR3 length is 14 residues. Germline-derived CDR1 and CDR2 are LGHDT and YNNKEL (reference sequence). In DNA, the CDR3 is TGTGCCAGCAGCCAAGCCTCAGTTCGTGGGGGGGCTTTCTTT. Translation gives CASSQASVRGGAFF.

The chain is built from TRBV18 and TRBJ1-2, with 8 positions matching TRBD1. Trimming at V came to 3 bases and at J to 6 bases, leaving 0 bases not matched to a gene. CDR1 KGHSH and CDR2 LQKENI come from the germline V gene. The CDR3 extends over 12 amino acids. Here the CDR3 reads CASSPDRDGYTF. CDR3 nucleotides: TGTGCCAGCTCACCGGACAGGGATGGCTACACCTTC.

The chain combines TRBV2 with TRBJ1-2; 9 bases match TRBD1. V shed 9 bases, J shed 7 bases, and the junction held 21 bases outside the gene matches. The CDR3 length is 17 residues. Germline assignment: CDR1 SNHLY and CDR2 FYNNEI. The CDR3 coding sequence is TGTGCCAGAGGGTCTTTAATAACAGGGGGCGAGAAGGGTGGCTACACCTTC. It translates to CARGSLITGGEKGGYTF.

V and J are TRBV7-8 and TRBJ1-5; 10 bases are a match to TRBD1. J was trimmed by 7 bases and V by 1 base; bases with no gene match: 7. Germline V gives CDR1 SGHVS, CDR2 FQNEAQ. The CDR3 consists of 16 residues. In nucleotides, the CDR3 is TGTGCCAGCAGCTTAGGGACAGGGGGTCTAGGCCAGCCCCAGCATTTT. Protein: CASSLGTGGLGQPQHF.

This clone turned up a few times. Here the CDR3 reads CASSRQGAGNTIYF. CDR3 DNA: TGTGCCAGCTCTCGACAGGGGGCTGGAAACACCATATATTTT. The chain uses TRBV18 and TRBJ1-3; TRBD1 aligns across 9 bases. The V gene end was trimmed by 6 bases and the J gene end by 2 bases; junction bases not matched to a gene: 2. CDR3 size: 14 residues. CDR1 and CDR2 (germline): KGHSH, LQKENI.

V gene TRBV12-5 combines with J gene TRBJ2-1; 10 bases map to TRBD1. Germline assignment: CDR1 LGHNT and CDR2 FRNRAP. The CDR3 is 15 amino acids. Germline trimming cut 6 bases from V and 4 bases from J; bases unmatched to any gene: 6. The CDR3 DNA follows: TGTGCTAGTGGACCGACAGGGGGCGCGTACAATGAGCAGTTCTTC. As protein: CASGPTGGAYNEQFF.

This clone has only one observation. The genes are TRBV6-5 and TRBJ2-7; 11 bases are a match to TRBD1. From germline, CDR1 is MNHEY and CDR2 SVGAGI. V lost 1 base to trimming and J lost 2 bases; unmatched junction nucleotides: 4. The CDR3 has 16 residues. CDR3 DNA: TGTGCCAGCAGTTACTTCCCGGGACAGGGGGCCTACGAGCAGTACTTC. Its translation is CASSYFPGQGAYEQYF.